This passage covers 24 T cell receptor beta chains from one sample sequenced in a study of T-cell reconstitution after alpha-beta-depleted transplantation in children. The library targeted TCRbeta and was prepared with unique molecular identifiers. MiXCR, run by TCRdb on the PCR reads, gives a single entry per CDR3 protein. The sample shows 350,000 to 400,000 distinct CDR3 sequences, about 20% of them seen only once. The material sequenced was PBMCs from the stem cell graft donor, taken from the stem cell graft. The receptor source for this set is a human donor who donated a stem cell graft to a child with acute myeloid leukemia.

DNA for the CDR3: TGTGCCAGCAGTCCTCGGACTAGCCTCAATGAGCAGTTCTTC. Its translation is CASSPRTSLNEQFF. This chain connects TRBV12-3 or TRBV12-4 to TRBJ2-1, with 8 bases aligning to TRBD2. V was clipped by 5 bases and J by 6 bases; unmatched bases: 6. This CDR3 has 14 residues.

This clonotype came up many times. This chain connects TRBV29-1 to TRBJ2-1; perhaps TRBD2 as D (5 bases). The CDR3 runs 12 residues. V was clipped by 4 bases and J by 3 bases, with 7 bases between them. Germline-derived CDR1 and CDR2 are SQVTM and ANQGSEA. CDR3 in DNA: TGCAGCGTTGCCGGAGGCTACAATGAGCAGTTCTTC. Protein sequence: CSVAGGYNEQFF.

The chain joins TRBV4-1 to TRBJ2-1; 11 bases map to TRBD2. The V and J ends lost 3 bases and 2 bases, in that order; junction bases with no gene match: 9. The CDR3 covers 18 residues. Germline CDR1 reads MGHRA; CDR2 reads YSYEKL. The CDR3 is CASSQTSTSGSPYNEQFF. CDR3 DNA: TGCGCCAGCAGCCAGACCTCAACTAGCGGGAGTCCCTACAATGAGCAGTTCTTC.

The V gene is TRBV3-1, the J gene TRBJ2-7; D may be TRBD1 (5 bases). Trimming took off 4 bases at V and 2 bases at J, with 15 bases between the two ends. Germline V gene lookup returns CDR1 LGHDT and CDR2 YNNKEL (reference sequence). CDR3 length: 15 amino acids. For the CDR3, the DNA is TGTGCCAGCAGCCGTATGGGGCAGCTCCCCTACGAGCAGTACTTC. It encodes CASSRMGQLPYEQYF.

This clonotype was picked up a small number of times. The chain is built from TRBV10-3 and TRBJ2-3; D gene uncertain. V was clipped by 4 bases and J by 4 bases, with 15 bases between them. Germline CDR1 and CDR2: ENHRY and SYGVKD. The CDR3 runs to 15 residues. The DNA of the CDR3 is TGTGCCATCAGTGGGCTAGGGCCCCTTTCAGATACGCAGTATTTT. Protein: CAISGLGPLSDTQYF.

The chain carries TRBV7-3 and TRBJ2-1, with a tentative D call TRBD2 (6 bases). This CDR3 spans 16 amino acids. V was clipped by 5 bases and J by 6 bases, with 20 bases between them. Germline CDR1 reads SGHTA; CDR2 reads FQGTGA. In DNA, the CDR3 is TGTGCCAGCAGCACGAATGGGGGAGCGGGCACCAATGAGCAGTTCTTC. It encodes CASSTNGGAGTNEQFF.

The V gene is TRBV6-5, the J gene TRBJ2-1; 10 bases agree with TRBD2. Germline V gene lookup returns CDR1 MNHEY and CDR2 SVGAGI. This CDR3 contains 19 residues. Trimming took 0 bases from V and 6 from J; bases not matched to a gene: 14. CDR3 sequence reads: CASSYSEIVAGGLGNEQFF. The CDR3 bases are TGTGCCAGCAGTTACTCGGAGATAGTAGCGGGAGGTTTAGGCAATGAGCAGTTCTTC.

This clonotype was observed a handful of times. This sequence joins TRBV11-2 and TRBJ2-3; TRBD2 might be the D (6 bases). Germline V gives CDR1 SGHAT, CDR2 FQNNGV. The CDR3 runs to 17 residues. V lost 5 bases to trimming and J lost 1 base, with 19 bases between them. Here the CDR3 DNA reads TGTGCCAGCAGCCGGGCGGGCGGGAATCTGGGCACAGATACGCAGTATTTT. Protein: CASSRAGGNLGTDTQYF.

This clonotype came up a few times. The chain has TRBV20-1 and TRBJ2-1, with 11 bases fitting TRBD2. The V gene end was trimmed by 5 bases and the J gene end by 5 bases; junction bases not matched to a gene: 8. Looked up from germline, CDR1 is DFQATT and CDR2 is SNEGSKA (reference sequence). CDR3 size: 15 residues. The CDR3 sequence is CSAVNSGRADNEQFF. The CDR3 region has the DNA TGCAGTGCTGTTAATAGCGGGAGGGCGGACAATGAGCAGTTCTTC.

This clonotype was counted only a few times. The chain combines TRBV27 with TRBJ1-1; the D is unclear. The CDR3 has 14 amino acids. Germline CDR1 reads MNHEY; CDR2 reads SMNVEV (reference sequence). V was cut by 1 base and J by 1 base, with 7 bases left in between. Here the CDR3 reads CASSLYPGNTEAFF. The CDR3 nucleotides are TGTGCCAGCAGTTTATATCCAGGGAACACTGAAGCTTTCTTT.

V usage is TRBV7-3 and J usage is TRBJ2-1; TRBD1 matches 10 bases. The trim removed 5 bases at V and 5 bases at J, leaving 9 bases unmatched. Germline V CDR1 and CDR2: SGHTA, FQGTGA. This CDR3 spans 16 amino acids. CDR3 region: CASSRQDRGRDNEQFF. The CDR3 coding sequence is TGTGCCAGCAGCCGCCAAGACAGGGGGCGAGACAATGAGCAGTTCTTC. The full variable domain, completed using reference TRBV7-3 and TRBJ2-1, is GAGVSQTPSNKVTEKGKYVELRCDPISGHTALYWYRQSLGQGPEFLIYFQGTGAADDSGLPNDRFFAVRPEGSVSTLKIQRTERGDSAVYLCASSRQDRGRDNEQFFGPGTRLTVL.

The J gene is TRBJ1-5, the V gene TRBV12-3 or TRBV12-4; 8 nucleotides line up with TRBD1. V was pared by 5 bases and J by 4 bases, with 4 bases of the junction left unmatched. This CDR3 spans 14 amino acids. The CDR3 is CASSLRTGNQPQHF. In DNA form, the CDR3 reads TGTGCCAGCAGTCTACGGACAGGGAATCAGCCCCAGCATTTT.

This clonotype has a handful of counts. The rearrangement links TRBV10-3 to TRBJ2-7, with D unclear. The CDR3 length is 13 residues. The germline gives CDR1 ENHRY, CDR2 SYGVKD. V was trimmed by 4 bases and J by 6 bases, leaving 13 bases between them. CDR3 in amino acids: CAISGVQSSEQYF. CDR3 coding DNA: TGTGCCATCAGTGGTGTACAGAGCTCCGAGCAGTACTTC.

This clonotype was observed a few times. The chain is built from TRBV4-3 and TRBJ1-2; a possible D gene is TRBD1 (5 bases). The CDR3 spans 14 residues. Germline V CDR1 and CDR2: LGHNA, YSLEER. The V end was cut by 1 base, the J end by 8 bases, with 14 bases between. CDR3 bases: TGCGCCAGCAGCCAAGGACGGGACCGCGCGGGCTACACCTTC. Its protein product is CASSQGRDRAGYTF.

Written as DNA, the CDR3 is TGTGCCACCAGCAGAGATCCGGTAAGGAATGAGCAGTTCTTC. Encoded protein: CATSRDPVRNEQFF. J is TRBJ2-1 and V is TRBV15, with D uncertain. The CDR3 loop spans 14 amino acids. Germline CDR1 LNHNV, CDR2 YYDKDF (reference sequence). Between the trimmed V and J ends, which lost 0 bases and 7 bases, there was a span of 10 bases.

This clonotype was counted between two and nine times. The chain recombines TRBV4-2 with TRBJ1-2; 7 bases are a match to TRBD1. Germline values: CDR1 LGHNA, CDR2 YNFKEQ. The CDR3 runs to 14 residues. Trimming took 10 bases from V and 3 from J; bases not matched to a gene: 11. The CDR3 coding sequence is TGTGCCATCTCGCCAGGGGGTCAAGACTATGGCTACACCTTC. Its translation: CAISPGGQDYGYTF.

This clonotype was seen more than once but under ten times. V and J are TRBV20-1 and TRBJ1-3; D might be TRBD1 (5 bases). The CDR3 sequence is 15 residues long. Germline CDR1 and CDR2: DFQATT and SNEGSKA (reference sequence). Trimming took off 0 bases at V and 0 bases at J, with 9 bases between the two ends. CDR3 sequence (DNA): TGCAGTGCTAGAGATCGGGGGAGCTCTGGAAACACCATATATTTT. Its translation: CSARDRGSSGNTIYF.

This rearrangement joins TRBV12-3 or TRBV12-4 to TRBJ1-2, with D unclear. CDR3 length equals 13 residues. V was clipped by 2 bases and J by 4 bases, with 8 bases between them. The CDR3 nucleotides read TGTGCCAGCAGTTTAAGGGCGAGCTATGGCTACACCTTC. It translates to CASSLRASYGYTF.

The CDR3 DNA reads TGTGCCAGCAGCTTAGGGAACCGGGACGGCACAGATACGCAGTATTTT. Protein sequence: CASSLGNRDGTDTQYF. The chain couples TRBV7-2 to TRBJ2-3, with D perhaps assigned TRBD1 or TRBD2 (5 bases each). Germline-derived CDR1 and CDR2 are SGHTA and FQGNSA. Trimming stripped 1 base from V and 1 base from J, with 12 bases between. This CDR3 spans 16 amino acids.

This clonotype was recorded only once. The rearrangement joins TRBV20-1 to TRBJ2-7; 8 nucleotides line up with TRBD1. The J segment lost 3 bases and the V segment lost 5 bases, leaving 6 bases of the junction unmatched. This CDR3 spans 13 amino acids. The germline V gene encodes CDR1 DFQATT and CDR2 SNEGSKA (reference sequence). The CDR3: CSAGRDRNYEQYF. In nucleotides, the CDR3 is TGCAGTGCTGGGCGGGACAGGAACTACGAGCAGTACTTC.

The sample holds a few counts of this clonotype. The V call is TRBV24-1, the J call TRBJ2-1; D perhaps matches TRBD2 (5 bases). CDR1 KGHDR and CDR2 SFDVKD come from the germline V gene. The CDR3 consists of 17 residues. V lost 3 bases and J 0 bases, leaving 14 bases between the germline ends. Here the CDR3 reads CATSDPLGDSSYNEQFF. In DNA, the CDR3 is TGTGCCACCAGTGATCCCCTCGGGGATAGCTCCTACAATGAGCAGTTCTTC.

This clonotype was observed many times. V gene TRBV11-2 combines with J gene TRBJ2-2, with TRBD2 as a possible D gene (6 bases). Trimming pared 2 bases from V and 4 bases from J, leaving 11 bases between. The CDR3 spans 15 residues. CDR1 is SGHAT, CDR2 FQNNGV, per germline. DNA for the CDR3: TGTGCCAGCAGCTTACTCGCGGGGTCCACCGGGGAGCTGTTTTTT. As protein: CASSLLAGSTGELFF.

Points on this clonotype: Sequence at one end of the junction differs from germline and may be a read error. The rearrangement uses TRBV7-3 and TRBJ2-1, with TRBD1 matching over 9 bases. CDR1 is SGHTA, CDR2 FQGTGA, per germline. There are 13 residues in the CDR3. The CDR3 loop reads CASSRDRGREWIF. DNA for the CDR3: TGTGCCAGCAGCCGAGACAGGGGGAGAGAGTGGATCTTC.

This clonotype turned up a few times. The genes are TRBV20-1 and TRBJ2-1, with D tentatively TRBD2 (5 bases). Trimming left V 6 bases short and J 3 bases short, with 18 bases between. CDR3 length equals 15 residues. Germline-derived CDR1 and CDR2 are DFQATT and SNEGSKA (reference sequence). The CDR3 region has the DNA TGCAGTGCGGACGCGGGCGGAACCGTCTACAATGAGCAGTTCTTC. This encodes CSADAGGTVYNEQFF.